The 21 T cell receptor beta chains below all came from one sample that was sequenced in a study of control samples from healthy donors and cancer patients (dated by TCRdb to the early 2020s). Library preparation employed the immunoSEQ multiplex PCR assay. Imported from immuneACCESS, the table was reduced by TCRdb to in-frame sequences with V and J called. These copies leave out some clones; in studies compared against another copy, an unresolved V gene accounts for under half, and the cause of the remainder is not known. The table for this sample lists about 120,000 clones; 87% of them were counted only once. Roughly an eighth of the sample goes to the ten largest clones. Specimen: blood. These receptors came from a man younger than 40 in good health.

This clone has only one observation. This rearrangement joins TRBV5-1 to TRBJ2-3; 12 bases map to TRBD2. V lost 3 bases and J lost 0; bases outside the gene matches: 8. This CDR3 comprises 18 residues. CDR1 is SGHRS and CDR2 is YFSETQ in the germline V gene. The CDR3 spells CASSSERTSGASTDTQYF. CDR3 nucleotide sequence: TGCGCCAGCAGCTCCGAACGGACTAGCGGGGCGAGCACAGATACGCAGTATTTT.

This chain uses TRBV19 with TRBJ1-5; 9 positions match TRBD1. Per the germline V gene, CDR1 is LNHDA and CDR2 is SQIVND (reference sequence). The CDR3 has 14 residues. Unmatched junction bases numbered 10, after V lost 7 bases and J lost 9 bases. Here the CDR3 DNA reads TGTGCCAGTAATCATGGGACAGGGCCCTCGCCCCAGCATTTT. Amino acids: CASNHGTGPSPQHF.

This chain connects TRBV6-5 to TRBJ1-5; D ambiguous. V lost 2 bases and J lost 10, with 12 bases in between. Germline V gene lookup returns CDR1 MNHEY and CDR2 SVGAGI. The CDR3 has 13 residues. The CDR3 DNA follows: TGTGCCAGCAGTTACGAGGAGGGCCTACCCCAGCATTTT. This translates into CASSYEEGLPQHF.

This rearrangement joins TRBV6-1 to TRBJ1-2; D remains unclear. V was cut by 2 bases and J by 4 bases, with 8 bases left in between. Germline V lookup: CDR1 MNHNS, CDR2 SASEGT. There are 13 residues in the CDR3. CDR3 DNA: TGTGCCAGCAGTGAAAATGGCCTCTATGGCTACACCTTC. Protein: CASSENGLYGYTF.

The chain has TRBV5-8 and TRBJ1-5; D ambiguous. The V and J ends lost 4 bases and 4 bases respectively, with 18 bases between them. Germline V gives CDR1 SGHTS, CDR2 YDEGEE. The CDR3 sequence is 16 residues long. The CDR3 DNA sequence: TGTGCCAGCAGCGATTACCCGGGTCGCAAAAATCAGCCCCAGCATTTT. Its protein product is CASSDYPGRKNQPQHF.

This sequence joins TRBV24-1 and TRBJ2-2; no definite D call. The CDR3 consists of 17 residues. Germline V gives CDR1 KGHDR, CDR2 SFDVKD. The V end lost 1 base, the J end lost 0 bases, and 11 bases lay between the germline ends. The CDR3 coding sequence is TGTGCCACCAGTGATTTCCGGACCACTGCGAACACCGGGGAGCTGTTTTTT. This sequence encodes CATSDFRTTANTGELFF.

V gene TRBV5-5 combines with J gene TRBJ2-7, with D unclear. CDR3 length equals 14 residues. V lost 0 bases, J lost 2 bases, and 9 bases lay in between. Germline assignment: CDR1 SGHKS and CDR2 YYEKEE (reference sequence). The CDR3 spells CASSLAVGPYEQYF. CDR3 in DNA: TGTGCCAGCAGCTTGGCCGTCGGCCCCTACGAGCAGTACTTC.

The CDR3 is CASSSPSGGKETQYF. The CDR3 DNA reads as TGTGCCAGCAGTTCTCCTAGCGGGGGGAAAGAGACCCAGTACTTC. V usage is TRBV6-5 and J usage is TRBJ2-5, with 11 bases fitting TRBD2. With V trimmed by 4 bases and J by 3 bases, 4 bases remained unmatched. The CDR3 totals 15 residues. Germline V gene sequence: CDR1 MNHEY, CDR2 SVGAGI.

V is TRBV6-5 and J is TRBJ1-6; D is perhaps TRBD1 (5 bases). Trimming removed 0 bases from V and 4 bases from J, with 10 bases in between. The germline V gene has CDR1 MNHEY and CDR2 SVGAGI. The length of the CDR3 is 16 residues. The chain's CDR3 is CASSYSWDRYNSPLHF. CDR3 nucleotide sequence: TGTGCCAGCAGTTACTCCTGGGACCGGTATAATTCACCCCTCCACTTT.

This clone was found a few times. The V and J genes are TRBV7-9 and TRBJ2-1; D not certain. The CDR3 contains 17 residues. Trimming took 1 base from V and 0 from J, leaving 13 bases between them. Per germline, CDR1 SEHNR and CDR2 FQNEAQ (reference sequence). The CDR3 protein is CASSLDPFLLSYNEQFF. CDR3 nucleotides: TGTGCCAGCAGCTTAGACCCCTTTCTACTCTCCTACAATGAGCAGTTCTTC.

This clone appeared a few times. V usage is TRBV7-9 and J usage is TRBJ1-6, with TRBD1 matching over 8 bases. CDR1 is SEHNR, CDR2 FQNEAQ, per germline (reference sequence). This CDR3 comprises 15 residues. Trimming cost V 5 bases and J 7 bases; bases outside gene matches: 7. The CDR3 spells CASSPGQGSNSPLHF. The CDR3 coding sequence is TGTGCCAGCAGCCCAGGACAGGGAAGCAATTCACCCCTCCACTTT.

The chain carries TRBV28 and TRBJ1-4; no clear D. V lost 6 bases, J lost 1 base, and 15 bases lay in between. Per germline, CDR1 MDHEN and CDR2 SYDVKM. The CDR3 spans 16 residues. The CDR3 loop is CASRAAPGKTNEKLFF. The DNA for the CDR3 is TGTGCCAGCAGGGCCGCCCCCGGGAAAACTAATGAAAAACTGTTTTTT.

The chain couples TRBV2 to TRBJ1-1; D is uncertain. The CDR3 is 13 amino acids. Germline CDR1 is SNHLY and CDR2 is FYNNEI. V was cut by 2 bases and J by 3 bases, with 7 bases left in between. The CDR3 DNA is TGTGCCAGCAGTGAACGGAGGTACACTGAAGCTTTCTTT. Protein: CASSERRYTEAFF.

This clone was seen only a few times. The chain employs TRBV15 and TRBJ1-2; D is uncertain. V lost 0 bases and J 8 bases, leaving 16 bases between the germline ends. CDR3 length equals 15 residues. Germline values: CDR1 LNHNV, CDR2 YYDKDF (reference sequence). CDR3 protein: CATSRDTVRWKGYTF. The CDR3 DNA reads as TGTGCCACCAGCAGAGACACAGTGAGATGGAAAGGCTACACCTTC.

The genes are TRBV28 and TRBJ2-3; D call uncertain. The ends were cut back, 5 bases at V and 8 bases at J, with 11 bases in the middle. Germline CDR1 is MDHEN and CDR2 is SYDVKM. The CDR3 spans 12 residues. CDR3 nucleotide sequence: TGTGCCAGCAGTCCCTTGGAACGTACGCAGTATTTT. It is translated as CASSPLERTQYF.

The chain carries TRBV5-1 and TRBJ2-6; possible D gene TRBD1, 5 bases. The CDR3 consists of 17 residues. Germline V lookup: CDR1 SGHRS, CDR2 YFSETQ. Between the trimmed V and J ends, which lost 0 bases and 0 bases, there was a span of 10 bases. The CDR3 here is CASSLEGVFSGANVLTF. The CDR3 DNA reads TGCGCCAGCAGCTTGGAAGGGGTCTTCTCTGGGGCCAACGTCCTGACTTTC.

CDR3 sequence (DNA): TGTGCCATCACCGCCGGGACTAGCGGGGGGCGTTACAATGAGCAGTTCTTC. Translating gives CAITAGTSGGRYNEQFF. The V gene is TRBV10-3, the J gene TRBJ2-1, with 15 bases aligning to TRBD2. Looked up from germline, CDR1 is ENHRY and CDR2 is SYGVKD. After removal of 7 bases from V and 4 bases from J, the junction contained 8 bases not matched to a gene. The CDR3 is 17 residues long.

J is TRBJ2-2 and V is TRBV7-2, with D maybe TRBD1 (6 bases). This CDR3 region has 14 residues. V was shortened by 5 bases and J by 5 bases, with 12 bases between the two germline ends. Per germline, CDR1 SGHTA and CDR2 FQGNSA. Written as DNA, the CDR3 is TGTGCCAGCAGCCTCTACAGGGATACCGGGGAGCTGTTTTTT. Translation: CASSLYRDTGELFF.

This rearrangement joins TRBV10-3 to TRBJ2-7, with 7 bases identical to TRBD1. Germline CDR1 reads ENHRY; CDR2 reads SYGVKD. This CDR3 has 13 residues. Trimming removed 9 bases from V and 4 bases from J; junction bases left unmatched: 9. The CDR3 nucleotides read TGTGCCATTCAAGGGGGCTCGAGGTACGAGCAGTACTTC. This codes for CAIQGGSRYEQYF.

The gene calls are TRBV6-2 or TRBV6-3 and TRBJ1-1; 7 bases line up with TRBD1. The germline V gene has CDR1 MNHEY and CDR2 SVGEGT. CDR3 length: 15 residues. The V and J ends lost 6 bases and 2 bases, in that order; junction bases with no gene match: 9. The CDR3 spells CASSLGQRINTEAFF. CDR3 DNA sequence: TGTGCCAGCAGCCTGGGACAGCGGATTAACACTGAAGCTTTCTTT.

The CDR3 spells CASSGPMNTEAFF. The CDR3 region has the DNA TGCGCCAGCAGTGGACCGATGAACACTGAAGCTTTCTTT. The V gene is TRBV10-2, the J gene TRBJ1-1; D remains ambiguous. The germline gives CDR1 WSHSY, CDR2 SAAADI. The CDR3 extends over 13 amino acids. The V and J ends lost 4 bases and 0 bases respectively, with 6 bases between them.